This is a list of T cell receptor beta chains from one sample in a study of blood T cells in healthy people across ages. TCRdb recomputed calls from the 5' RACE reads with MiXCR, one row per CDR3 protein. This sample yields around 1,000,000 distinct CDR3 sequences, of which around two fifths are seen a single time; approximately 14% belongs to the top ten. The sequenced material came from blood. The receptors come from a man aged 18 to 35 in good health. Each CDR3 is given with its conserved first and last residue. The order of the fields is CDR3 protein, CDR3 DNA, D gene, clone size, J gene, V gene. The D gene is left open where the match is weak. For some rows the clone size is stated as once, few or many, or as a class when expanded; others skip it.

cdr3_aa: CASIAGGTGSSPLHF
cdr3_nt: TGTGCCAGCATTGCAGGCGGGACAGGTAGTTCACCCCTCCACTTT
d_call: TRBD1
clone_size: few
j_call: TRBJ1-6
v_call: TRBV12-3/TRBV12-4

cdr3_aa: CSAIRTGLGNQPQHF
cdr3_nt: TGCAGTGCAATACGGACAGGGTTAGGCAATCAGCCCCAGCATTTT
d_call: TRBD1
clone_size: -
j_call: TRBJ1-5
v_call: TRBV20-1

cdr3_aa: CSARGDPGQGNEQYF
cdr3_nt: TGCAGTGCTAGAGGGGACCCAGGGCAAGGCAATGAGCAGTACTTC
d_call: -
clone_size: -
j_call: TRBJ2-5
v_call: TRBV20-1

cdr3_aa: CASSSEAGNTEAFF
cdr3_nt: TGCGCCAGCAGCTCCGAGGCCGGGAACACTGAAGCTTTCTTT
d_call: -
clone_size: few
j_call: TRBJ1-1
v_call: TRBV5-1

cdr3_aa: CASSLFQREQEAQYF
cdr3_nt: TGTGCCAGCAGTTTATTCCAGCGGGAGCAAGAGGCCCAGTACTTC
d_call: TRBD2
clone_size: -
j_call: TRBJ2-5
v_call: TRBV12-3/TRBV12-4

cdr3_aa: CARIRQGSEGYGYTF
cdr3_nt: TGTGCCAGAATACGACAGGGATCAGAGGGCTATGGCTACACCTTC
d_call: -
clone_size: many
j_call: TRBJ1-2
v_call: TRBV21-1

cdr3_aa: CASSQLRTLNEQYF
cdr3_nt: TGCGCCAGCAGCCAACTACGGACACTAAATGAGCAGTACTTC
d_call: -
clone_size: -
j_call: TRBJ2-7
v_call: TRBV4-3

cdr3_aa: CASSVGNRGHEKLFF
cdr3_nt: TGTGCCAGCAGCGTAGGCAACAGGGGGCATGAAAAACTGTTTTTT
d_call: TRBD1
clone_size: -
j_call: TRBJ1-4
v_call: TRBV9

cdr3_aa: CASSHPSDRRNNSPLHF
cdr3_nt: TGTGCCAGCAGCCACCCATCGGACAGGCGTAATAATTCACCCCTCCACTTT
d_call: TRBD1
clone_size: few
j_call: TRBJ1-6
v_call: TRBV11-2

cdr3_aa: CSAPGLAGDNEQFF
cdr3_nt: TGCAGTGCCCCGGGACTAGCGGGGGACAATGAGCAGTTCTTC
d_call: TRBD2
clone_size: few
j_call: TRBJ2-1
v_call: TRBV20-1

cdr3_aa: CSVPQSSGANVLTF
cdr3_nt: TGCAGCGTCCCACAGAGCTCTGGGGCCAACGTCCTGACTTTC
d_call: -
clone_size: many
j_call: TRBJ2-6
v_call: TRBV29-1

cdr3_aa: CASSSTRNEQFF
cdr3_nt: TGTGCCAGCAGCTCTACCCGGAATGAGCAGTTCTTC
d_call: -
clone_size: -
j_call: TRBJ2-1
v_call: TRBV11-1

cdr3_aa: CASSFNGPNTEAFF
cdr3_nt: TGTGCCAGCAGTTTTAACGGACCGAACACTGAAGCTTTCTTT
d_call: -
clone_size: few
j_call: TRBJ1-1
v_call: TRBV27

cdr3_aa: CASSLGTGYNEQFF
cdr3_nt: TGTGCCAGCAGCTTGGGGACAGGGTACAATGAGCAGTTCTTC
d_call: TRBD1
clone_size: many
j_call: TRBJ2-1
v_call: TRBV7-2

cdr3_aa: CAISEDSPNEQFF
cdr3_nt: TGTGCCATCAGTGAGGACAGCCCAAATGAGCAGTTCTTC
d_call: -
clone_size: -
j_call: TRBJ2-1
v_call: TRBV10-3

cdr3_aa: CASSSRPRGTDTQYF
cdr3_nt: TGTGCCAGCAGTTCGAGGCCTCGGGGCACAGATACGCAGTATTTT
d_call: -
clone_size: few
j_call: TRBJ2-3
v_call: TRBV12-3/TRBV12-4

cdr3_aa: CASSPTRSTEAFF
cdr3_nt: TGTGCCAGCAGTCCAACGCGGAGTACTGAAGCTTTCTTT
d_call: -
clone_size: few
j_call: TRBJ1-1
v_call: TRBV2

cdr3_aa: CASSPMGQGYNEQFF
cdr3_nt: TGTGCCAGCAGCCCAATGGGACAGGGGTACAATGAGCAGTTCTTC
d_call: TRBD1
clone_size: few
j_call: TRBJ2-1
v_call: TRBV7-2

cdr3_aa: CASSPDGPSYNEQFF
cdr3_nt: TGTGCCAGCAGTCCAGACGGACCATCCTACAATGAGCAGTTCTTC
d_call: -
clone_size: -
j_call: TRBJ2-1
v_call: TRBV12-3/TRBV12-4

cdr3_aa: CASRRTSRGTDTQYF
cdr3_nt: TGTGCCAGCCGTAGAACATCCCGGGGCACAGATACGCAGTATTTT
d_call: -
clone_size: many
j_call: TRBJ2-3
v_call: TRBV6-5

cdr3_aa: CASSEGQMMGYTF
cdr3_nt: TGTGCCAGCAGTGAAGGTCAGATGATGGGCTACACCTTC
d_call: -
clone_size: -
j_call: TRBJ1-2
v_call: TRBV6-1

cdr3_aa: CASSLDLPWECEKFF
cdr3_nt: TGTGCCAGCAGCTTAGATCTGCCGTGGGAATGTGAGAAGTTCTTC
d_call: -
clone_size: -
j_call: TRBJ2-1
v_call: TRBV7-2

cdr3_aa: CASSFVGAGPYNGQFF
cdr3_nt: TGTGCCAGCAGTTTTGTCGGGGCAGGACCCTACAATGGGCAGTTCTTC
d_call: -
clone_size: -
j_call: TRBJ2-1
v_call: TRBV12-3/TRBV12-4

cdr3_aa: CASSLTAGVEQFF
cdr3_nt: TGTGCCAGCAGTTTAACGGCCGGCGTGGAGCAGTTCTTC
d_call: -
clone_size: few
j_call: TRBJ2-1
v_call: TRBV27

cdr3_aa: CSAPHGGAYEQFF
cdr3_nt: TGCAGTGCTCCTCATGGGGGGGCGTATGAGCAGTTCTTC
d_call: -
clone_size: few
j_call: TRBJ2-1
v_call: TRBV20-1

cdr3_aa: CSVDLSQDRGVMDGYTF
cdr3_nt: TGCAGCGTAGACCTCTCCCAGGACAGGGGGGTTATGGATGGCTACACCTTC
d_call: TRBD1
clone_size: -
j_call: TRBJ1-2
v_call: TRBV29-1

cdr3_aa: CASSWRRTEGEKLFF
cdr3_nt: TGTGCCAGCAGCTGGCGAAGGACAGAAGGTGAAAAACTGTTTTTT
d_call: -
clone_size: few
j_call: TRBJ1-4
v_call: TRBV7-2

cdr3_aa: CSVVTGSNGNTIYF
cdr3_nt: TGCAGCGTGGTGACCGGTTCAAACGGAAACACCATATATTTT
d_call: -
clone_size: -
j_call: TRBJ1-3
v_call: TRBV29-1

cdr3_aa: CASSLEPLPIEQFF
cdr3_nt: TGTGCCAGCAGCTTAGAGCCTCTTCCGATTGAGCAGTTCTTC
d_call: -
clone_size: few
j_call: TRBJ2-1
v_call: TRBV11-2

cdr3_aa: CASSPPLEQGEQFF
cdr3_nt: TGCGCCAGCAGCCCGCCTCTTGAACAGGGTGAGCAGTTCTTC
d_call: -
clone_size: few
j_call: TRBJ2-1
v_call: TRBV5-1

cdr3_aa: CASSSQTGAQNTEAFF
cdr3_nt: TGTGCCAGCAGCTCTCAAACAGGAGCCCAGAACACTGAAGCTTTCTTT
d_call: -
clone_size: -
j_call: TRBJ1-1
v_call: TRBV7-2

cdr3_aa: CASSLRGGQAFSNYGYTF
cdr3_nt: TGTGCCAGCAGCTTGAGAGGAGGACAGGCATTCAGTAACTATGGCTACACCTTC
d_call: TRBD1
clone_size: -
j_call: TRBJ1-2
v_call: TRBV5-6

cdr3_aa: CASSQVIPTGDGYTF
cdr3_nt: TGCGCCAGCAGCCAAGTCATCCCTACAGGGGATGGCTACACCTTC
d_call: TRBD1
clone_size: -
j_call: TRBJ1-2
v_call: TRBV4-1

cdr3_aa: CASTRDSLHTEAFF
cdr3_nt: TGTGCCAGCACTCGGGACAGCTTGCACACTGAAGCTTTCTTT
d_call: TRBD1
clone_size: few
j_call: TRBJ1-1
v_call: TRBV12-3/TRBV12-4

cdr3_aa: CASSITSGSHNEQFF
cdr3_nt: TGTGCCAGCAGTATCACTAGCGGGAGTCACAATGAGCAGTTCTTC
d_call: TRBD2
clone_size: -
j_call: TRBJ2-1
v_call: TRBV6-5

cdr3_aa: CASSVGSSEQYF
cdr3_nt: TGTGCCAGCAGCGTGGGCAGTTCCGAGCAGTACTTC
d_call: -
clone_size: few
j_call: TRBJ2-7
v_call: TRBV7-9

cdr3_aa: CASATGKGGSPLHF
cdr3_nt: TGTGCCAGCGCGACAGGGAAAGGTGGTTCACCCCTCCACTTT
d_call: TRBD1
clone_size: -
j_call: TRBJ1-6
v_call: TRBV27

cdr3_aa: CASTYRLAIYEQYF
cdr3_nt: TGTGCCAGCACCTACCGGCTAGCGATCTACGAGCAGTACTTC
d_call: -
clone_size: -
j_call: TRBJ2-7
v_call: TRBV5-6

cdr3_aa: CASKTIGQATNYGYTF
cdr3_nt: TGTGCCAGCAAAACCATAGGACAGGCCACTAACTATGGCTACACCTTC
d_call: TRBD1
clone_size: -
j_call: TRBJ1-2
v_call: TRBV2